These T cell receptor beta chains were read from a single sample in a study of radiation and T cells in renal cell carcinoma. Produced via immunoSEQ multiplex PCR; TCRdb's table is partial and in-frame only. The sample holds roughly 130,000 clones, approximately 90% seen once. The material was blood, obtained from a patient whose treatment included radiotherapy and nephrectomy. These receptors were collected from a woman aged 70-85 years with renal cell carcinoma. The conserved cysteine and the conserved F or W are not part of the CDR3 here.

j_call,v_call,cdr3_aa
TRBJ2-2,TRBV7-9,ASSALGTGYTGELF
TRBJ1-1,TRBV7-2,ASSVRYPDREAF
TRBJ2-5,TRBV9,ASSVLPKGGQETQY
TRBJ1-2,TRBV5-1,ASSSYREPRGYT
TRBJ1-3,TRBV19,ASSPLGGLTIY
TRBJ1-3,TRBV19,ASRTTGNTIY
TRBJ1-2,TRBV18,ASSSSIQGLDYGYT
TRBJ1-3,TRBV6-5,ASRRGDGNTIY
TRBJ2-4,TRBV5-1,ASSWDRNKNIQY
TRBJ1-3,TRBV30,AGQGWNTIY
TRBJ2-7,TRBV11-2,ASSFGSGVSYEQY
TRBJ2-3,TRBV9,ASSGLAGALSTDTQY
TRBJ2-5,TRBV5-4,ASSRPSGGPETQY
TRBJ1-5,TRBV5-1,ASSLEGRGQPQH
TRBJ2-7,TRBV11-1,ASSQDRGPYEQY
TRBJ2-1,TRBV27,ASSSGGLAGKSYNEQF
TRBJ2-2,TRBV5-4,ASRLGGSPNTGELF
TRBJ1-1,TRBV18,ASSPLNRDRAFRSTGTEAF
TRBJ1-2,TRBV29-1,SVETRGYGYT
TRBJ2-7,TRBV4-2,ASSPGTLLYEQY
TRBJ2-3,TRBV30,ACLFKAGGIASTDTQY
TRBJ2-3,TRBV7-8,ASSLAGAYTDTQY
TRBJ1-4,TRBV19,ASSPSGSKLF
TRBJ1-5,TRBV6-1,ASSERGGPQH
TRBJ2-7,TRBV5-1,ASSPWDSVDEQY
TRBJ1-3,TRBV14,ASSPTRTAGNTIY
TRBJ2-3,TRBV5-1,ASSPAGHGTDTQY
TRBJ1-2,TRBV5-1,ASSTGYYGYT
TRBJ2-3,TRBV7-2,ASSLSGGGASTDTQY
TRBJ2-3,TRBV19,ASSRGRVAGSTDTQY
TRBJ2-3,TRBV5-6,ASSLVGTDTQY
TRBJ1-5,TRBV6-1,ASSPDRGNQPQH
TRBJ1-6,TRBV14,ASSQDPGARSPLH
TRBJ1-4,TRBV19,ASSGPAQNEKLF
TRBJ1-5,TRBV27,ASSFRGSQPQH
TRBJ1-6,TRBV21-1,ASSIPHLQGPGSPLH
TRBJ1-5,TRBV27,ASTTGGSNQPQH
TRBJ2-5,TRBV7-8,ASRPNAGGQQETQY
TRBJ2-6,TRBV19,ASSIVSSGANVLT
TRBJ1-5,TRBV28,ASSGTGINQPQH
TRBJ1-2,TRBV6-6,ASRPTGDYGYT
TRBJ2-2,TRBV14,ASRQAGSRTGELF
TRBJ2-1,TRBV5-6,ASSLATSGVHEQF
TRBJ2-3,TRBV20-1,SARMEDTQY
TRBJ1-2,TRBV7-2,ASSPQTGGIYGYT
TRBJ2-7,TRBV9,ASSGTGHEQY
TRBJ1-6,TRBV27,ASSWSGTKTSPLH
TRBJ2-1,TRBV2,ASSDSGGSYNEQF
TRBJ1-2,TRBV5-5,ASSGDNSNYGYT
TRBJ1-2,TRBV6-6,ASTGSNNYGYT
TRBJ2-5,TRBV9,ASSVASSGGGQETQY
TRBJ1-2,TRBV2,ATLNRDIDNYGYT
TRBJ1-2,TRBV4-3,ASSQDIGQGDYGYT
TRBJ2-1,TRBV19,ASTPRTGLAGLNEQF
TRBJ2-7,TRBV6-1,ASSGYSGGSYEQY
TRBJ1-2,TRBV5-1,ASSLEGYWEGEGYT
TRBJ1-1,TRBV5-4,ASSPKNRQDYEAF
TRBJ1-6,TRBV6-1,ASSAQGASYNSPLH
TRBJ2-5,TRBV9,ASSAQGTGTQY